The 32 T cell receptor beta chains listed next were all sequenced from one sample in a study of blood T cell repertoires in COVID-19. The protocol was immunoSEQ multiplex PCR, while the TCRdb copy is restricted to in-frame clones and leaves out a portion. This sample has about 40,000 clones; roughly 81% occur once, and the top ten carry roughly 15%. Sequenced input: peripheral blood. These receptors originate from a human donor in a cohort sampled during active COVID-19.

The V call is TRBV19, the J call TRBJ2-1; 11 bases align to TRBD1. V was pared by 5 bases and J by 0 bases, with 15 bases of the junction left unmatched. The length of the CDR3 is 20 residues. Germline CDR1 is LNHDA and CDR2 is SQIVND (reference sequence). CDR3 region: CASSQTGTGGTLSSYNEQFF. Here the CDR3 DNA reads TGTGCCAGTAGTCAAACCGGGACAGGGGGGACCCTGAGCTCCTACAATGAGCAGTTCTTC.

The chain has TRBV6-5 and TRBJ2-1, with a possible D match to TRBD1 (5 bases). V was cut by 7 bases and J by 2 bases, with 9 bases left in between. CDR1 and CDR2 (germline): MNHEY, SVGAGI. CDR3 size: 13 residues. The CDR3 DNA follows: TGTGCCAGCAACCAGGACACCTACAATGAGCAGTTCTTC. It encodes CASNQDTYNEQFF.

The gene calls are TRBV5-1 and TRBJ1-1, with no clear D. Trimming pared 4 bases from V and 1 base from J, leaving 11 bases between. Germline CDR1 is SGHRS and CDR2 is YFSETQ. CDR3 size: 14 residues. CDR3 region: CASSLVWANTEAFF. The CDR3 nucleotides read TGCGCCAGCAGCCTCGTTTGGGCGAACACTGAAGCTTTCTTT.

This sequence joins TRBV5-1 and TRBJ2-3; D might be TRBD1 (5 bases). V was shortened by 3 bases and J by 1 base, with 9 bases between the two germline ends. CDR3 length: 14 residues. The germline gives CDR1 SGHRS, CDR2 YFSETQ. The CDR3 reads CASSWEGGTDTQYF. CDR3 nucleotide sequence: TGCGCCAGCAGCTGGGAAGGGGGCACAGATACGCAGTATTTT.

The CDR3 is CASSSGQGVLVTEAFF. CDR3 DNA sequence: TGTGCCAGCAGCTCGGGACAGGGGGTGTTGGTCACTGAAGCTTTCTTT. The chain employs TRBV5-4 and TRBJ1-1; 11 positions agree with TRBD1. There are 16 residues in the CDR3. The ends lost 3 bases at V and 4 bases at J; junction bases unmatched: 8. Per germline, CDR1 SGHNT and CDR2 YYREEE (reference sequence).

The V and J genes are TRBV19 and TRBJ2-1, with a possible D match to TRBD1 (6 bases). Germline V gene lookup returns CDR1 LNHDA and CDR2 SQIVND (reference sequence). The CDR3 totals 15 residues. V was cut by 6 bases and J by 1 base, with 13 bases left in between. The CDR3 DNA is TGTGCCAGTAGCTCAGGGGTTTGGTCCTACAATGAGCAGTTCTTC. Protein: CASSSGVWSYNEQFF.

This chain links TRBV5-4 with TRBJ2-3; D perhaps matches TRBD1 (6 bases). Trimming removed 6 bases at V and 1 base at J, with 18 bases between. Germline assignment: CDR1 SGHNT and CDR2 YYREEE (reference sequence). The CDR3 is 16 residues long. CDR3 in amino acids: CASNDRSYRGTDTQYF. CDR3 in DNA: TGTGCCAGCAACGACAGGTCTTACAGAGGCACAGATACGCAGTATTTT.

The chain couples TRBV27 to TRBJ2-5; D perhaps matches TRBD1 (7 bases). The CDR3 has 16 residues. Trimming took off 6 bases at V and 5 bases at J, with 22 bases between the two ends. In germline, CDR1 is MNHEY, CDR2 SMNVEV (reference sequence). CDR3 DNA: TGTGCCAGCAGCCCCGGAGGGGGCGGAGGGGTCGAGACCCAGTACTTC. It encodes CASSPGGGGGVETQYF.

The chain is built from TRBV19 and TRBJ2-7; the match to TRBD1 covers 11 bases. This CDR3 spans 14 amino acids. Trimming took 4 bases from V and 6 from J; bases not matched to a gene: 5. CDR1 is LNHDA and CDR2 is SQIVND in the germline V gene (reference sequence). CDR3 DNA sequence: TGTGCCAGTAGTAGCGGACAGGGGGCCGTCGAGCAGTACTTC. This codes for CASSSGQGAVEQYF.

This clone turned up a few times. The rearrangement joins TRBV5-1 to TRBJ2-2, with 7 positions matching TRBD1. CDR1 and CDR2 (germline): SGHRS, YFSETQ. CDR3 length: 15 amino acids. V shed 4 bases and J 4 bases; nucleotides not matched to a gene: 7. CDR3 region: CASSPDRVSTGELFF. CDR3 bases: TGCGCCAGCAGCCCCGACAGGGTCAGCACCGGGGAGCTGTTTTTT.

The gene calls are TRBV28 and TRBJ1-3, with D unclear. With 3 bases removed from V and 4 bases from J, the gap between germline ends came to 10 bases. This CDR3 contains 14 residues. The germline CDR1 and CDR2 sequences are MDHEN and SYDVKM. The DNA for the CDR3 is TGTGCCAGCAGTTTCGTAACTGCCGGAAACACCATATATTTT. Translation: CASSFVTAGNTIYF.

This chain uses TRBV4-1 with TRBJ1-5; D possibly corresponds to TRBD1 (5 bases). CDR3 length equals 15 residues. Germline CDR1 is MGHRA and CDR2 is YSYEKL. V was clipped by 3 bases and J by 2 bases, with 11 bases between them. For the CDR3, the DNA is TGCGCCAGCAGCCAGGGGCTCTCGGGCAATCAGCCCCAGCATTTT. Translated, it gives CASSQGLSGNQPQHF.

CDR3 protein: CASSLWDSSYEQYF. In DNA, the CDR3 is TGTGCCAGCAGCCTGTGGGACAGCTCCTACGAGCAGTACTTC. This chain links TRBV11-2 with TRBJ2-7; TRBD1 matches 7 bases. With 5 bases clipped from V and 0 bases from J, the junction kept 4 bases outside the gene matches. Germline CDR1 reads SGHAT; CDR2 reads FQNNGV. The CDR3 is made up of 14 amino acids.

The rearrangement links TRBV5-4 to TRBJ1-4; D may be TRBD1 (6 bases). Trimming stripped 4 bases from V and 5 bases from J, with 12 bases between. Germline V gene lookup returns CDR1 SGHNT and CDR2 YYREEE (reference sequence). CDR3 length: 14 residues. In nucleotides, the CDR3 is TGTGCCAGCAGCCTACAGGGCTTAAATGAAAAACTGTTTTTT. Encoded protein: CASSLQGLNEKLFF.

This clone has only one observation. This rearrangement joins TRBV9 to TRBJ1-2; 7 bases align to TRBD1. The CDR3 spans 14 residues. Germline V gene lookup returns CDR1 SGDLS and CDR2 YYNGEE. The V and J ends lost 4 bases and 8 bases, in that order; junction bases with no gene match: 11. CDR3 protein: CASSPPRQGQGYTF. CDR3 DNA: TGTGCCAGCAGCCCCCCCCGACAGGGACAGGGCTACACCTTC.

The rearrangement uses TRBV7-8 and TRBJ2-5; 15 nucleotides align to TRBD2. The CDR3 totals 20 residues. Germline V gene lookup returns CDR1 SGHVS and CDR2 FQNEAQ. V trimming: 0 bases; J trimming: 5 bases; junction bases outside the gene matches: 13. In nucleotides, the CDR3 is TGTGCCAGCAGCTTAGCTAATCGGGGACTAGCGGGGGGCAGGTGGGAGACCCAGTACTTC. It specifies CASSLANRGLAGGRWETQYF. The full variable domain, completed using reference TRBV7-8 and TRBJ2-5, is GAGVSQSPRYKVAKRGQDVALRCDPISGHVSLFWYQQALGQGPEFLTYFQNEAQLDKSGLPSDRFFAERPEGSVSTLKIQRTQQEDSAVYLCASSLANRGLAGGRWETQYFGPGTRLLVL.

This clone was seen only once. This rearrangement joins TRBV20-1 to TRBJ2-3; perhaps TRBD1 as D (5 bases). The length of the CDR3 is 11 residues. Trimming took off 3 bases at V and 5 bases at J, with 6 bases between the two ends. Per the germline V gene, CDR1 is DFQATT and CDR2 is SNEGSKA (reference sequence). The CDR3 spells CSASDRDTQYF. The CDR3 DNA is TGCAGTGCTAGTGACAGAGATACGCAGTATTTT.

In nucleotides, the CDR3 is TGTGCCAGCAGCTCGTCAGGGGGTCGGACTGAAGCTTTCTTT. The encoded protein is CASSSSGGRTEAFF. The V call is TRBV7-3, the J call TRBJ1-1, with TRBD1 matching over 7 bases. The junction had 7 bases not matched to a gene; V was cut back by 4 bases and J by 5 bases. Germline V gene sequence: CDR1 SGHTA, CDR2 FQGTGA. This CDR3 spans 14 amino acids.

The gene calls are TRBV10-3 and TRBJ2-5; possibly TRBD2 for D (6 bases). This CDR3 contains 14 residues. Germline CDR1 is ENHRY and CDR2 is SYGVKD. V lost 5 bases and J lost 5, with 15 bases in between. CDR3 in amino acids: CAISITGTQETQYF. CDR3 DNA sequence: TGTGCCATCAGTATAACCGGGACTCAGGAGACCCAGTACTTC.

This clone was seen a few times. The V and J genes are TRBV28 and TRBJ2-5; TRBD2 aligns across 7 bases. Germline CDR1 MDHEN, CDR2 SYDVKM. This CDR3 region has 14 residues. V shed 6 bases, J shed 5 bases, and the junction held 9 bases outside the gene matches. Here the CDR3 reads CASSPGGGSETQYF. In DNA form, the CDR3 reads TGTGCCAGCAGCCCTGGGGGGGGGAGTGAGACCCAGTACTTC. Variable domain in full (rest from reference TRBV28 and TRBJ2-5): DVKVTQSSRYLVKRTGEKVFLECVQDMDHENMFWYRQDPGLGLRLIYFSYDVKMKEKGDIPEGYSVSREKKERFSLILESASTNQTSMYLCASSPGGGSETQYFGPGTRLLVL.

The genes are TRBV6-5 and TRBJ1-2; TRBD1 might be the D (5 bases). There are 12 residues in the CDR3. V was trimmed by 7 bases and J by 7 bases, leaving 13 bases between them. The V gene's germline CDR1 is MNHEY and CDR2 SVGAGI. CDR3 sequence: CASNAGGAGYTF. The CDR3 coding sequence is TGTGCCAGCAACGCAGGCGGGGCTGGCTACACCTTC.

Written as DNA, the CDR3 is TGTGCCAGCAGTTTATTACGCGTGACAGGGATACGTCGACAGCCCCAGCATTTT. It codes for CASSLLRVTGIRRQPQHF. V gene TRBV27 combines with J gene TRBJ1-5; 7 bases are a match to TRBD1. This CDR3 has 18 residues. The germline gives CDR1 MNHEY, CDR2 SMNVEV (reference sequence). Trimming cost V 1 base and J 7 bases; bases outside gene matches: 16.

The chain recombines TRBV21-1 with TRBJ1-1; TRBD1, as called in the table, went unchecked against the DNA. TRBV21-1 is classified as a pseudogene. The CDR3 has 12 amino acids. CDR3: CASTIWTLEAFF. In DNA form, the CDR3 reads TGTGCCAGCACCATCTGGACACTTGAAGCTTTCTTT.

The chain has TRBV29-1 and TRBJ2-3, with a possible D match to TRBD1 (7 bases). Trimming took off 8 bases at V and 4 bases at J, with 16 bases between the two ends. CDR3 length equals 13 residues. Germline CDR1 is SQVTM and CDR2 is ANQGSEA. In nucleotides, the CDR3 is TGCAGCTCCCAGGGGGGCCCCGCAGATACGCAGTATTTT. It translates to CSSQGGPADTQYF.

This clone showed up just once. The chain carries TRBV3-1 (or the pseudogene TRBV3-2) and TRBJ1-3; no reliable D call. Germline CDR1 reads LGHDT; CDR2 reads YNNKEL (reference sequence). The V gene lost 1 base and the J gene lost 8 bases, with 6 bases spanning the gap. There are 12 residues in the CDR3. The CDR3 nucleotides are TGTGCCAGCAGCCAAGCGGGGTACACCATATATTTT. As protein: CASSQAGYTIYF.

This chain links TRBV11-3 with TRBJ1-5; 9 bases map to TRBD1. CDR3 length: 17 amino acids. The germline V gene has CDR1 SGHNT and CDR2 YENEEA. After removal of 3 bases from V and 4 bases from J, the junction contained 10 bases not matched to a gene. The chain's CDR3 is CASSLDRGKGANQPQHF. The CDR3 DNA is TGTGCCAGCAGCTTGGACAGGGGAAAGGGGGCTAATCAGCCCCAGCATTTT.

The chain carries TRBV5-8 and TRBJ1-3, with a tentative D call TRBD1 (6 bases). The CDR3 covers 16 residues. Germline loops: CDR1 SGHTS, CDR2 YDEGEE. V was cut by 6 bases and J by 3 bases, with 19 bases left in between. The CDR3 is CASILQGLGFGNTIYF. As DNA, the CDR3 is TGTGCCAGCATCCTACAGGGTTTGGGCTTTGGAAACACCATATATTTT. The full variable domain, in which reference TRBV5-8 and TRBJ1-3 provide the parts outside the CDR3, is EAGVTQSPTHLIKTRGQQATLRCSPISGHTSVYWYQQALGLGLQFLLWYDEGEERNRGNFPPRFSGRQFPNYSSELNVNALELEDSALYLCASILQGLGFGNTIYFGEGSWLTVV.

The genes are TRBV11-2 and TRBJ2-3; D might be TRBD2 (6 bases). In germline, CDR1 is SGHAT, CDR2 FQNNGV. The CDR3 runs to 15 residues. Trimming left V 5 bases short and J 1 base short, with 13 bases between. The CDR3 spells CASSDRDSRTDTQYF. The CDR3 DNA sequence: TGTGCCAGCAGCGACCGGGACTCCCGCACAGATACGCAGTATTTT.

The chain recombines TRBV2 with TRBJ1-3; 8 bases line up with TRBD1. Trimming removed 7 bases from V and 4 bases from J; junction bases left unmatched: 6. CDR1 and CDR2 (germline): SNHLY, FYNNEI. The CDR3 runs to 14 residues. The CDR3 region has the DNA TGTGCCAGCACCGACAGGGGCCTCGGAAACACCATATATTTT. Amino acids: CASTDRGLGNTIYF.

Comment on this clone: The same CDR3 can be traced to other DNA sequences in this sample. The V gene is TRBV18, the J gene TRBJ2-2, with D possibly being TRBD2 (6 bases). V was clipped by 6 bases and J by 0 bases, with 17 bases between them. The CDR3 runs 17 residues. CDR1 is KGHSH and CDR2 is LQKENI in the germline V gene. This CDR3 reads CASSGRPRGTNTGELFF. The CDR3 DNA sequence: TGTGCCAGCTCCGGCCGCCCCCGGGGGACGAACACCGGGGAGCTGTTTTTT. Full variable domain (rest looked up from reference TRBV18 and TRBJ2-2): NAGVMQNPRHLVRRRGQEARLRCSPMKGHSHVYWYRQLPEEGLKFMVYLQKENIIDESGMPKERFSAEFPKEGPSILRIQQVVRGDSAAYFCASSGRPRGTNTGELFFGEGSRLTVL.

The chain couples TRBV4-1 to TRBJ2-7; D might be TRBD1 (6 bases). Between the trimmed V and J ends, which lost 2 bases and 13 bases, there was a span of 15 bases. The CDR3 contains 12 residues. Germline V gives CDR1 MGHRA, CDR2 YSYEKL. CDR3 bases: TGCGCCAGCAGCCAACCGGGACACCATCCCTACTTC. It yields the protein CASSQPGHHPYF.

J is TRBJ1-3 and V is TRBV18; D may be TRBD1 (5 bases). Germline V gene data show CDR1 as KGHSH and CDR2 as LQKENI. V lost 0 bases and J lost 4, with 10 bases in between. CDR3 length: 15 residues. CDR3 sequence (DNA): TGTGCCAGCTCACCACCGGGGACTCCGGGAAACACCATATATTTT. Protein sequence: CASSPPGTPGNTIYF.